The T cell receptor (beta chain) described here comes from a study of identical twins (dated by TCRdb to 2015 to 2016). Background for the entire study: To test whether fetal clonotypes persist, the study used deep sequencing on TCR alpha and beta repertoires from monozygotic twins, unrelated adults of various ages, and cord blood. To rule out contamination, the twin experiments were replicated at different times with different library preparation protocols. Overall results and qualifications from the work: Conclusions relied on cross-sectional statistical analysis, since the same donors could not be followed over many years. Compared with coincidental sharing between unrelated individuals, an excess of low generation-probability sequences was observed among out-of-frame TCR alpha sequences shared between twins. Fewer insertions were carried by abundant cord blood beta clonotypes; a weaker similar trend was observed in young adult naive repertoires, while no such trend was observed in memory repertoires. A weaker excess of twin sharing was found in beta out-of-frame sequences because the signal-to-noise ratio was lowered by fewer shared sequences. Recombination models systematically underestimated out-of-frame TCR alpha sharing in monozygotic twins but agreed with sharing between unrelated individuals. Zero-insertion analyses could be partly confounded by invariant T cells such as MAIT and iNKT, though diverse VJ usage argued against such confounding for most clonotypes.

Every donor was a healthy Caucasian. Three pairs of female monozygotic twins, all aged about 18 to 30 years, made up the twin cohort. Peripheral blood mononuclear cells were used as the source from which RNA for TCR libraries was isolated. This clonotype was detected a few times. This receptor's antigen is unknown. No qualities accompany the bases; no much larger clone lies one base away. The library was generated by 5' RACE. The run used an Illumina HiSeq 2000. A universal primer binding site was added through template switching, and the final cDNA carried a unique molecular identifier so that TCR cDNA molecules could be counted accurately. First-strand cDNA for TCR alpha and beta chains was synthesized from specific primers in the conserved constant-segment region. To control for contamination, each cDNA library was double barcoded with a SMART-Mk sample barcode plus Illumina barcodes. TruSeq adapter sequences along with Illumina sample barcodes were introduced in two successive PCR steps. The Illumina HiSeq platform was used with custom primers to sequence TCR alpha and beta cDNA libraries. The original methods were these. Raw reads were processed with MiGEC to extract unique molecular identifiers, and MiXCR was used to determine CDR3 positions. For each individual, recombination models were inferred using an EM algorithm with the repgenHMM and IGoR tools. The analysis of shared clonotypes was done with the tcR package in R, with sharing normalized by the product of cloneset sizes. Out-of-frame nonproductive sequences were analyzed to study raw recombination free of thymic and clonal selection effects. TCRdb took the public reads, trimmed them with fastp at Q25, ran MiXCR for clone calling and kept in-frame beta chains. Each record represents a unique CDR3 protein, reported with the most common genes and DNA among its rows. TCRdb, rather than the study authors, made the V and J calls. The sample table shows roughly 720,000 distinct CDR3 sequences, and 15% to 20% are seen once. Around 14% of the sample comes from the top ten.

The germline V gene encodes CDR1 MNHEY and CDR2 SVGEGT. CDR3 length: 15 amino acids, cysteine to phenylalanine. Here the CDR3 DNA is all that survives: 45 bases in frame from base 1. Cut back by 6 bases and 4 bases, the V and J ends lie 18 bases apart. This same sample was also part of a study on T cells expressing NK-cell markers. Looking at the second paper: Three sorted T-cell subsets (CD3+CD56+NKG2C+, CD3+CD56+NKG2C- and CD3+CD56-NKG2C+) from eight donors had their TCR beta-chain repertoires profiled. Seven of the eight sequenced donors were HCMV-seropositive and one was HCMV-seronegative. In several experiments an anti-gammadeltaTCR antibody was added to restrict sorting to alphabetaTCR-expressing T cells. In more than 5 donors, the dominant CD3+CD56+NKG2C+ clonotypes were found to rank among the top 10 CD8+ clonotypes and to make up roughly 1.0-7.0% of CD8+ T cells. Those dominant clonotypes were again the most abundant among CD3+CD56-NKG2C+ cells in a few donors, at roughly 25-60.1%. It remained unclear whether the expanded NKG2C-expressing T cell clones were specific for HCMV antigens. Randomly selected healthy volunteers, three men and five women, were used as the eight sequenced donors. A commercial ELISA kit detecting HCMV-specific IgG in serum was used to determine HCMV serostatus. For 5 or 6 donors, unsorted PBMC were also used to sequence bulk peripheral blood T-cell repertoires. MIGEC was used to demultiplex reads and group reads by UMI, and MiTCR was used to assemble and quantify clonotypes. To exclude erroneous sequences, only TCR cDNA sequences supported by at least two reads were retained. The tcR package was used for downstream repertoire analysis, and clonotypes were matched between fractions using CDR3 nucleotide sequence together with V segment. VDJmatch was used to annotate antigen specificity against VDJdb, with one amino acid substitution allowed in CDR3.

The sequence joins TRBV6-2 or TRBV6-3 to TRBJ1-1, and the D gene may be TRBD1, 6 bases matching. This receptor was obtained from a woman under 30 in good health. The sample was PBMCs. Here the CDR3 is given as CASRPHRTRGTEAFF. The DNA sequence is as follows: TGTGCCAGCAGACCCCATCGGACCAGGGGCACTGAAGCTTTCTTT.